This T cell receptor beta chain was obtained from a study of shared clonotypes between healthy human individuals. About the research overall: Three CD4 naive, three CD4 memory, two CD8 naive and one CD8 memory plate were used per donor.

Of note for this clone: The antigen is unknown.

The method was immunoSEQ multiplex PCR; TCRdb's version includes in-frame clones alone and lacks a portion of them. The sample lists about 2.1 million clones, about 93% occurring once. Study-level points and caveats: Limitation of the genetic and exposure-history diversity represented came from the few donors.

Naive CD8 cells were CD45RO-negative, positively selected for CCR7, excluding terminally differentiated effector memory CD45RA+ cells. Germline V gene data show CDR1 as SEHNR and CDR2 as FQNEAQ (reference sequence). This CDR3 region has 18 residues. V was cut by 5 bases and J by 0 bases, with 17 bases left in between. This clonotype was obtained from a man aged 18 to 30 in good health. Some clones in this sample may be carry-over from other donors' samples. Material: naive CD8+ T cells from PBMCs. The V gene is TRBV7-9, the J gene TRBJ2-6; D perhaps matches TRBD1 (6 bases). CDR3 sequence reads: CASSPRTADASGANVLTF. CDR3 coding DNA: TGTGCCAGCAGCCCTCGGACAGCCGACGCCTCTGGGGCCAACGTCCTGACTTTC.